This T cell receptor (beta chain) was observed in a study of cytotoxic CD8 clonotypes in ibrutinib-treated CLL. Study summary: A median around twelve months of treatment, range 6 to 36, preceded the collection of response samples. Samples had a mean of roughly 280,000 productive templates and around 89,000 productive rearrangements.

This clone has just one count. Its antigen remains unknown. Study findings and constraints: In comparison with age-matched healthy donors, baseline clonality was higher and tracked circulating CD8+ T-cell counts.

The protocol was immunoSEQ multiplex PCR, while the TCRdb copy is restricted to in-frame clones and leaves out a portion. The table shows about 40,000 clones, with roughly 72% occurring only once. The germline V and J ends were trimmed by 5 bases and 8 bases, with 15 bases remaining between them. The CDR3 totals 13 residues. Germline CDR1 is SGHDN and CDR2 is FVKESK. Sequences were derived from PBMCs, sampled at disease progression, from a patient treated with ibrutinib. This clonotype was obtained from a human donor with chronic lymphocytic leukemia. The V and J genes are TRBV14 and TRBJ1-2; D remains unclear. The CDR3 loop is CASSSQRAGGYTF. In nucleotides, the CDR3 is TGTGCCAGCAGCTCTCAACGGGCAGGAGGCTACACCTTC.